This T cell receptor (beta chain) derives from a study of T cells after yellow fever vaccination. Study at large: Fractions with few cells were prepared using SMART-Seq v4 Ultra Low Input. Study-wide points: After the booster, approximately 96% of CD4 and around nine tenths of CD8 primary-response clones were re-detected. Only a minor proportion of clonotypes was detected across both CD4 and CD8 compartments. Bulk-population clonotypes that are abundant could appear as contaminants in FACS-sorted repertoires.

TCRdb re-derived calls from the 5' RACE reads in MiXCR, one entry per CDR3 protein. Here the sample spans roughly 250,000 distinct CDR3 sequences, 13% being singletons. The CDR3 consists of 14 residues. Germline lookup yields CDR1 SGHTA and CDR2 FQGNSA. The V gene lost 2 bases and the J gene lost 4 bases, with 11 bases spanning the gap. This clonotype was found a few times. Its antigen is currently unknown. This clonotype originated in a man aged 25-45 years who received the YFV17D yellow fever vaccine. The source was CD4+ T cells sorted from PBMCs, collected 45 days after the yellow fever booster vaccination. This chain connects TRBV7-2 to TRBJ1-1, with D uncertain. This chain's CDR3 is CASSLNGRITEAFF. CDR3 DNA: TGTGCCAGCAGCTTAAACGGGAGAATCACTGAAGCTTTCTTT.